The source of this T cell receptor (beta chain) is a study of blood T cell repertoires in COVID-19 (TCRdb year 2020). In the study overall: Samples from collaborators originated in the United States, Italy and Spain and spanned both the acute and convalescent phases of COVID-19. The material from the prospective study consisted of cDNA or gDNA derived from T cells, B-cell-depleted T cells, or PBMCs. Subjects who had been exposed to COVID-19, were actively infected with it, or had recovered from it provided the deeply sampled blood TCRbeta repertoires that made up the dataset. A freely available public database, intended as a resource for researchers studying the immune response to SARS-CoV-2, is where the repertoires were released. Samples came from the ongoing ImmuneRACE study (first 160 participants) plus 1,254 subjects from 6 global collaborators. Nearly every sample came with metadata listing a de-identified subject ID, COVID-19 status, age in years and sex. HLA class I and class II types, where available, came from metadata supplied by the sample provider rather than from assay-based typing.

The trim is 0 bases for V and 9 bases for J, with a gap of 12 bases between the germline ends. From the cysteine up to the phenylalanine, the CDR3 has a length of 13 residues. The read is trimmed to its CDR3 DNA, 39 bases read in frame from base 1. Taken from the germline V gene (reference sequence), the CDR1 and CDR2 loops are SGHNT and YYREEE. At one collaborating source in Seattle, patients were enrolled during active infection and were followed longitudinally through the course of disease. Collaborating institutions collected whole blood in K2EDTA tubes following their own protocols. For TCRbeta analysis, collaborators shipped samples in one of three forms: frozen whole blood, isolated PBMCs, or DNA extracted from either of those sample types. Summary of the overall study and its limitations: How much clinical and demographic metadata was included differed by source and by participant, and the metadata was provided uncurated.

With respect to this clone: It lacks a known antigen. Nothing much larger sits one base from this clone, and base qualities are not available.

The immunoSEQ Assay, a bias-controlled multiplex PCR, was used to amplify TCRbeta CDR3 regions from genomic DNA. The authors processed their data as follows. Within the assay, amplification of reference gene primers was used to estimate how many nucleated cells each sample contained. To quantify the absolute abundance of each unique TCRbeta CDR3 rearrangement, sequence reads were collapsed and filtered. For each sample, productive Simpson clonality was calculated as the square root of Simpson's diversity index over productive rearrangements. What TCRdb holds here is the immuneACCESS table cut down to in-frame rearrangements. Part of the clones is not present; checked against another copy, under half of the missing clones reflect an unresolved V gene, and the others are unexplained. V and J calls and clone size are copied from that table; D and trimming were computed from the DNA. This sample is represented by around 50,000 clones; approximately 86% of them were singletons. Together, the top ten hold roughly a fifth of the sample.

This receptor chain uses TRBV5-4 and TRBJ2-5; no D segment can be confidently identified. The TCR comes from a woman of 80 years or more with COVID-19, enrolled during active disease. The sample comprised peripheral blood. CDR3 reads: CASSLDGPGSQYF. The DNA sequence is TGTGCCAGCAGCTTGGATGGGCCTGGGTCCCAGTACTTC. Here the CDR3 is joined to the reference TRBV5-4 and TRBJ2-5 genes, and the full variable domain is: ETGVTQSPTHLIKTRGQQVTLRCSSQSGHNTVSWYQQALGQGPQFIFQYYREEENGRGNFPPRFSGLQFPNYSSELNVNALELDDSALYLCASSLDGPGSQYFGPGTRLLVL.